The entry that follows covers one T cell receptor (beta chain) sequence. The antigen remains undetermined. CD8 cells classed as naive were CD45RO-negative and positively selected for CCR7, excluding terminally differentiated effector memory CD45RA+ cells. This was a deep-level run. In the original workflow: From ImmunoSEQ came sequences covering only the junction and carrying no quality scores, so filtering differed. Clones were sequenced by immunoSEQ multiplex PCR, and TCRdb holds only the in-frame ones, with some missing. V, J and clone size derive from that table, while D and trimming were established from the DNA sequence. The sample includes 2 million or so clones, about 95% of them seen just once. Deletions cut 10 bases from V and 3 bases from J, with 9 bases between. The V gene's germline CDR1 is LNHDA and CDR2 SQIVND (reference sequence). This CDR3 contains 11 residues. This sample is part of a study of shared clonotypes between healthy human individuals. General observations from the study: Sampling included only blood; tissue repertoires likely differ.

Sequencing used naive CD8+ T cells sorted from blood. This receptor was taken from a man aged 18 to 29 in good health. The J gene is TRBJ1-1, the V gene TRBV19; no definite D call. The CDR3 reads CATWVYTEAFF. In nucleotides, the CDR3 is TGTGCCACCTGGGTTTACACTGAAGCTTTCTTT.